Following are 20 T cell receptor beta chains from one sample sequenced in a study of T cell repertoires in aging, cancer and after chemotherapy. TCR beta rearrangements were amplified from peripheral blood genomic DNA. Rearranged V-D-J TRB sequences were amplified with a mixed TRB-A/B primer pool. TCRdb re-called the multiplex PCR reads through MiXCR, storing one row per CDR3 protein. The profile shows about 1,200 distinct CDR3 sequences, around 25% of them singletons. Sequenced material: blood. The receptors were gathered from a human donor with a blood cancer.

V and J are TRBV20-1 and TRBJ2-4; D may be TRBD2 (6 bases). CDR1 is DFQATT, CDR2 SNEGSKA, per germline (reference sequence). The CDR3 contains 15 residues. Trimming cost V 3 bases and J 4 bases, with 16 bases left between them. The CDR3 DNA reads as TGCAGTGCTAGTCCCCTGCGGGGCGGGAAAAACATTCAGTACTTC. This translates into CSASPLRGGKNIQYF.

This clonotype occurred a few times. V and J are TRBV12-3 or TRBV12-4 and TRBJ1-1; perhaps TRBD1 as D (5 bases). The CDR3 runs to 14 residues. V lost 6 bases to trimming and J lost 3 bases, with 14 bases between them. CDR3 region: CASSEEGRDTEAFF. The DNA for the CDR3 is TGTGCCAGCAGCGAGGAGGGGCGGGACACTGAAGCTTTCTTT.

This clonotype is medium-sized by share. This rearrangement joins TRBV13 to TRBJ2-2; the D is unclear. Deletions cut 1 base from V and 6 bases from J, with 0 bases between. CDR1 and CDR2 (germline): PRHDT, FYEKMQ (reference sequence). The CDR3 runs to 11 residues. The DNA for the CDR3 is TGTGCCAGCAGCTTAGCCGGGGAGCTGTTTTTT. Protein product: CASSLAGELFF. Full variable domain (remainder filled in from reference TRBV13 and TRBJ2-2): AAGVIQSPRHLIKEKRETATLKCYPIPRHDTVYWYQQGPGQDPQFLISFYEKMQSDKGSIPDRFSAQQFSDYHSELNMSSLELGDSALYFCASSLAGELFFGEGSRLTVL.

This clonotype is categorized as large. The chain links TRBV5-5 to TRBJ2-1; no reliable D call. The CDR3 contains 14 residues. Between the trimmed V and J ends, which lost 6 bases and 4 bases, there was a span of 14 bases. Germline V gives CDR1 SGHKS, CDR2 YYEKEE (reference sequence). The CDR3 nucleotides are TGTGCCAGCACTCCGGGCCTAGGGTACAATGAGCAGTTCTTC. Protein product: CASTPGLGYNEQFF.

This clonotype has a handful of counts. The CDR3 here is CASSLTDASPLHF. CDR3 coding DNA: TGTGCCAGCAGCCTAACGGACGCTTCACCCCTCCACTTT. The chain carries TRBV14 and TRBJ1-6, with no clear D. Germline V CDR1 and CDR2: SGHDN, FVKESK. Trimming took 4 bases from V and 9 from J, leaving 10 bases between them. The CDR3 is made up of 13 amino acids.

This clonotype was detected only a few times. The chain is built from TRBV6-2 or TRBV6-3 and TRBJ2-1; D not resolved. CDR1 and CDR2 (germline): MNHEY, SVGEGT. The V end lost 5 bases, the J end lost 4 bases, and 12 bases lay between the germline ends. The CDR3 loop spans 14 amino acids. The CDR3 here is CASSAFERYNEQFF. For the CDR3, the DNA is TGTGCCAGCAGTGCCTTTGAGAGATACAATGAGCAGTTCTTC.

This clonotype is deemed medium-sized. The chain recombines TRBV29-1 with TRBJ2-4; D is unresolved. V gave up 4 bases and J gave up 1 base, with 8 bases separating them. CDR1 SQVTM and CDR2 ANQGSEA come from the germline V gene. This CDR3 has 13 residues. Here the CDR3 reads CSVGADAKNIQYF. CDR3 bases: TGCAGCGTTGGAGCTGACGCCAAAAACATTCAGTACTTC.

This clonotype has only a few counts. This chain links TRBV7-3 with TRBJ2-4, with no clear D. The CDR3 loop spans 14 amino acids. From germline, CDR1 is SGHTA and CDR2 FQGTGA. The V and J ends lost 5 bases and 10 bases respectively, with 18 bases between them. CDR3 nucleotides: TGTGCCAGCAGCCCTGGACCTTTATTGGGGATTCAGTACTTC. Translation gives CASSPGPLLGIQYF.

To note about this clonotype: A clone one base away is much larger, so this may be a read error. The V call is TRBV6-5, the J call TRBJ2-1; no clear D. The CDR3 is made up of 13 amino acids. Germline V gene data show CDR1 as MNHEY and CDR2 as SVGAGI. Trimming removed 5 bases from V and 6 bases from J, with 11 bases in between. Here the CDR3 DNA reads TGTGCCAGCAGTCAGAACCCTAGCAATGAGCAGTTCTTC. Encoded protein: CASSQNPSNEQFF.

The chain combines TRBV11-2 with TRBJ2-2; D may match TRBD1 or TRBD2 (5 bases each). The CDR3 consists of 15 residues. From germline, CDR1 is SGHAT and CDR2 FQNNGV. Trimming shortened V by 6 bases and J by 5 bases, and 16 bases separated the two germline ends. In nucleotides, the CDR3 is TGTGCCAGCAGTTATCACCTCGGGGCTACCGGGGAGCTGTTTTTT. This codes for CASSYHLGATGELFF.

This clonotype is judged medium-sized (0.01 to 0.1%). This chain links TRBV30 with TRBJ2-7; D not resolved. This CDR3 comprises 14 residues. V gave up 0 bases and J gave up 3 bases, with 12 bases separating them. Germline CDR1 reads GTSNPN; CDR2 reads SVGIG (reference sequence). The CDR3 spells CAWSVSHLLYEQYF. Here the CDR3 DNA reads TGTGCCTGGAGTGTCTCACACCTTCTCTACGAGCAGTACTTC. Full variable domain (rest looked up from reference TRBV30 and TRBJ2-7): SQTIHQWPATLVQPVGSPLSLECTVEGTSNPNLYWYRQAAGRGLQLLFYSVGIGQISSEVPQNLSASRPQDRQFILSSKKLLLSDSGFYLCAWSVSHLLYEQYFGPGTRLTVT.

With respect to this clonotype: This may arise from a read error, as a much more abundant clone is one base away. This chain uses TRBV6-5 with TRBJ1-2; D is unresolved. From germline, CDR1 is MNHEY and CDR2 SVGAGI. This CDR3 has 13 residues. The CDR3 coding sequence is TGTGCCAGCAGATCCGTTATGGGCTATGGCTGCACCTTC. It codes for CASRSVMGYGCTF.

The V gene is TRBV9, the J gene TRBJ2-1; 8 positions match TRBD2. With 0 bases clipped from V and 8 bases from J, the junction kept 7 bases outside the gene matches. The CDR3 runs 15 residues. Germline CDR1 reads SGDLS; CDR2 reads YYNGEE. CDR3 DNA sequence: TGTGCCAGCAGCGTAGGGGGCGGGGGGTTAGATGAGCAGTTCTTC. This gives the protein CASSVGGGGLDEQFF.

The V gene is TRBV12-3 or TRBV12-4, the J gene TRBJ2-1, with no clear D. CDR3 length: 13 amino acids. V was pared by 8 bases and J by 6 bases, with 14 bases between. The CDR3 sequence: CASLSTTGNEQFF. The CDR3, as DNA: TGTGCCAGCTTATCTACAACGGGCAATGAGCAGTTCTTC.

This clonotype was detected a few times. The chain uses TRBV6-6 and TRBJ1-1; 7 bases align to TRBD1. The CDR3 extends over 16 amino acids. With V trimmed by 6 bases and J by 0 bases, 10 bases remained unmatched. CDR1 is MNHNY, CDR2 SVGAGI, per germline (reference sequence). The CDR3 protein is CASSRPTGILNTEAFF. The CDR3 DNA follows: TGTGCCAGCAGCCGCCCGACAGGGATCCTGAACACTGAAGCTTTCTTT.

By share of the sample, this clonotype is medium-sized. The rearrangement joins TRBV5-4 to TRBJ2-1; 14 bases map to TRBD2. The trim removed 4 bases at V and 15 bases at J, leaving 12 bases unmatched. The CDR3 sequence is 15 residues long. The germline V gene encodes CDR1 SGHNT and CDR2 YYREEE (reference sequence). CDR3 residues: CASSPPGLAGGPVFF. The CDR3 DNA reads TGTGCCAGCAGCCCCCCTGGACTAGCGGGAGGCCCGGTGTTCTTC.

This clonotype is labeled as medium-sized. The rearrangement links TRBV6-6 to TRBJ2-3; unclear D gene. Trimming shortened V by 5 bases and J by 4 bases, and 16 bases separated the two germline ends. CDR1 and CDR2 from the germline V gene are MNHNY and SVGAGI (reference sequence). The CDR3 extends over 15 amino acids. The chain's CDR3 is CASSPTSAFSDTQYF. The CDR3 nucleotides read TGTGCCAGCAGTCCGACCAGTGCTTTTTCAGATACGCAGTATTTT.

By frequency in the sample, this clonotype is medium-sized. V usage is TRBV29-1 and J usage is TRBJ1-1, with TRBD1 matching over 7 bases. Germline V CDR1 and CDR2: SQVTM, ANQGSEA. V shed 7 bases, J shed 2 bases, and the junction held 7 bases outside the gene matches. The CDR3 consists of 13 residues. The CDR3 spells CSAMGQRNTEAFF. As DNA, the CDR3 is TGCAGCGCCATGGGACAGAGAAACACTGAAGCTTTCTTT.

Judged by abundance, this clonotype is medium-sized. The V call is TRBV24-1, the J call TRBJ2-3; maybe TRBD1 (6 bases). This CDR3 region has 15 residues. Germline lookup yields CDR1 KGHDR and CDR2 SFDVKD. Trimming pared 5 bases from V and 0 bases from J, leaving 11 bases between. The CDR3 DNA reads as TGTGCCACCAGTGTAGCCAGGGGTAGCACAGATACGCAGTATTTT. Translated: CATSVARGSTDTQYF.

This clonotype is categorized as medium-sized. The chain carries TRBV5-4 and TRBJ2-1; 7 positions match TRBD1. The CDR3 spans 15 residues. Per the germline V gene, CDR1 is SGHNT and CDR2 is YYREEE (reference sequence). The V segment lost 4 bases and the J segment 5 bases; nucleotides outside the gene matches: 9. Here the CDR3 reads CASSPPGTENNEQFF. CDR3 in DNA: TGTGCCAGCAGCCCGCCCGGGACAGAGAACAATGAGCAGTTCTTC.